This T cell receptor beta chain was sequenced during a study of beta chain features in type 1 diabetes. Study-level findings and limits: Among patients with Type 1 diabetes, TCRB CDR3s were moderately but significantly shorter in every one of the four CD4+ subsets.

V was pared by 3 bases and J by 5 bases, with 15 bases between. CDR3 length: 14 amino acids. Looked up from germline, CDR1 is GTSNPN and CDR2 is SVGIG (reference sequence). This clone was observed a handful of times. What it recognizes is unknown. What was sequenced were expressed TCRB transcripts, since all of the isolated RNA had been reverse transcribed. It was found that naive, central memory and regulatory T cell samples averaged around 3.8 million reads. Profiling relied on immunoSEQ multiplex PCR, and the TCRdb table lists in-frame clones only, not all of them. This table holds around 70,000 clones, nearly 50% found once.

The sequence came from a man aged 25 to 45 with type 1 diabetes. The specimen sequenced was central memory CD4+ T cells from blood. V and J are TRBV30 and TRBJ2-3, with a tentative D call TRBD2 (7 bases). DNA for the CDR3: TGTGCCTGGAGCCCCCGGGGGGCCTTAGATACGCAGTATTTT. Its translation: CAWSPRGALDTQYF.